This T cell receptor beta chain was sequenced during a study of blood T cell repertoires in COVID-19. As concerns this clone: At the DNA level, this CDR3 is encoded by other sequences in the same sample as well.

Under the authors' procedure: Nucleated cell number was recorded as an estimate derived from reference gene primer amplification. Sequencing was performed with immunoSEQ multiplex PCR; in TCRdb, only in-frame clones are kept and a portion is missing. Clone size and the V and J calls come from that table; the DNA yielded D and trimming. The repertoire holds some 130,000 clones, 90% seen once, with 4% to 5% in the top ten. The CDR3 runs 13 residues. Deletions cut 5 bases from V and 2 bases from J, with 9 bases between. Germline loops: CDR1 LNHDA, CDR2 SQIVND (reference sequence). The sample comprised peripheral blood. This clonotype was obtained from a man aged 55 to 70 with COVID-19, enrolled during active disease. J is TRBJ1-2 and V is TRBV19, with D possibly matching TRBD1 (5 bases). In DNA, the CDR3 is TGTGCCAGTAGTCTACAGGCCAACTATGGCTACACCTTC. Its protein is CASSLQANYGYTF.